A single sample is the source of the 23 T cell receptor beta chains below, sequenced in a study of shared clonotypes between healthy human individuals. The assay was immunoSEQ multiplex PCR, and TCRdb's table has in-frame clones only and misses some. The sample records over a million clones, about 77% being singletons. Sequencing was performed on memory CD4+ T cells sorted from blood. Subset defined: CD45RA-negative fraction. These receptors were obtained from a man younger than 35 in good health.

The gene calls are TRBV5-1 and TRBJ1-2; D is possibly TRBD1 (6 bases). The CDR3 is 13 residues long. V was clipped by 5 bases and J by 6 bases, with 14 bases between them. Per the germline V gene, CDR1 is SGHRS and CDR2 is YFSETQ. CDR3 nucleotides: TGCGCCAGCAGTTCCCAGGGGCACGATGGCTACACCTTC. Translating gives CASSSQGHDGYTF. Full variable domain (outside the CDR3, taken from reference TRBV5-1 and TRBJ1-2): KAGVTQTPRYLIKTRGQQVTLSCSPISGHRSVSWYQQTPGQGLQFLFEYFSETQRNKGNFPGRFSGRQFSNSRSEMNVSTLELGDSALYLCASSSQGHDGYTFGSGTRLTVV.

V gene TRBV7-6 combines with J gene TRBJ2-2; D is perhaps TRBD1 (5 bases). This CDR3 is 15 amino acids long. The germline V gene encodes CDR1 SGHVS and CDR2 FNYEAQ. V was cut by 1 base and J by 10 bases, with 16 bases left in between. CDR3 coding DNA: TGTGCCAGCAGCTTAGACGGTCAGGGCGTTTTGGAGCTGTTTTTT. This codes for CASSLDGQGVLELFF.

This chain links TRBV28 with TRBJ1-1; D unclear. Between the trimmed V and J ends, which lost 6 bases and 1 base, there was a span of 9 bases. CDR3 length: 13 amino acids. CDR1 MDHEN and CDR2 SYDVKM come from the germline V gene. The CDR3 sequence: CASSYRSNTEAFF. CDR3 DNA sequence: TGTGCCAGCAGCTACCGTTCGAACACTGAAGCTTTCTTT.

The chain is built from TRBV27 and TRBJ2-7, with D perhaps given as TRBD1 or TRBD2 (6 bases each). CDR1 is MNHEY, CDR2 SMNVEV, per germline (reference sequence). Trimming cost V 5 bases and J 3 bases, with 14 bases left between them. The CDR3 has 14 amino acids. CDR3 nucleotides: TGTGCCAGCAGTCTGCCGGGGGCCAGCTACGAGCAGTACTTC. It codes for CASSLPGASYEQYF.

This chain links TRBV11-2 with TRBJ1-6, with TRBD1 matching over 9 bases. CDR1 and CDR2 from the germline V gene are SGHAT and FQNNGV. CDR3 length: 16 amino acids. Trimming removed 5 bases from V and 6 bases from J; junction bases left unmatched: 8. This CDR3 reads CASSQDRGPPNSPLHF. Written as DNA, the CDR3 is TGTGCCAGCAGCCAGGACAGGGGCCCGCCTAATTCACCCCTCCACTTT.

The gene calls are TRBV7-9 and TRBJ2-5; 7 bases are shared with TRBD2. The assigned J gene may be wrong: the sequence end matches TRBJ2-7 better. CDR3 length equals 15 residues. Germline CDR1 reads SEHNR; CDR2 reads FQNEAQ (reference sequence). CDR3 nucleotide sequence: TGTGCCAGCAGCTTACCTTCTGGGGGGGACTACGAGCAGTACTTC. Translated: CASSLPSGGDYEQYF.

This clone has only a few counts. CDR3 nucleotide sequence: TGTGCCAGCAGCAGACCGGGACAGTCCAAGTCCGAGCAGTACTTC. Its translation is CASSRPGQSKSEQYF. V and J are TRBV25-1 and TRBJ2-7; 7 nucleotides align to TRBD1. CDR3 length: 15 amino acids. The V and J ends lost 6 bases and 6 bases, in that order; junction bases with no gene match: 14. Looked up from germline, CDR1 is MGHDK and CDR2 is SYGVNS.

The DNA for the CDR3 is TGTGCCAGCAGCCTTACAGGGTTATTGGGCTACACCTTC. Its protein product is CASSLTGLLGYTF. V and J are TRBV7-2 and TRBJ1-2; a weak D match, TRBD1 (6 bases). From germline, CDR1 is SGHTA and CDR2 FQGNSA. CDR3 length: 13 amino acids. Trimming took 5 bases from V and 8 from J, leaving 15 bases between them.

This CDR3 is CASRDRLTDTQYF. In DNA form, the CDR3 reads TGTGCCAGCCGGGACAGACTCACAGATACGCAGTATTTT. This sequence joins TRBV25-1 and TRBJ2-3; TRBD1 agrees at 7 bases. J gave up 2 bases and V 8 bases, and 4 bases lay outside the gene matches. Per the germline V gene, CDR1 is MGHDK and CDR2 is SYGVNS. The CDR3 extends over 13 amino acids.

V is TRBV5-1 and J is TRBJ2-7; tentative D call: TRBD1 (5 bases). Germline V gene data show CDR1 as SGHRS and CDR2 as YFSETQ. The V gene lost 5 bases and the J gene lost 3 bases, with 12 bases spanning the gap. This CDR3 region has 13 residues. The CDR3 DNA reads TGCGCCAGCAGGTTCAGGACAAGCTACGAGCAGTACTTC. Translation: CASRFRTSYEQYF.

For this clone: Other DNA sequences from this sample encode an identical CDR3 as well. The chain links TRBV9 to TRBJ2-3; D is ambiguous. This CDR3 spans 11 amino acids. Trimming took off 3 bases at V and 5 bases at J, with 4 bases between the two ends. The V gene's germline CDR1 is SGDLS and CDR2 YYNGEE. This chain's CDR3 is CASSAEDTQYF. The CDR3 DNA sequence: TGTGCCAGCAGCGCGGAAGATACGCAGTATTTT. The full variable domain, in which reference TRBV9 and TRBJ2-3 provide the parts outside the CDR3, is DSGVTQTPKHLITATGQRVTLRCSPRSGDLSVYWYQQSLDQGLQFLIQYYNGEERAKGNILERFSAQQFPDLHSELNLSSLELGDSALYFCASSAEDTQYFGPGTRLTVL.

The chain links TRBV11-3 to TRBJ2-5, with D perhaps TRBD1 or TRBD2 (6 bases each). The V end lost 4 bases, the J end lost 5 bases, and 11 bases lay between the germline ends. Per the germline V gene, CDR1 is SGHNT and CDR2 is YENEEA. The CDR3 runs 13 residues. CDR3 loop: CASSSRGGETQYF. The CDR3 DNA sequence: TGTGCCAGCAGCTCCAGAGGGGGGGAGACCCAGTACTTC. Supplemented by reference TRBV11-3 and TRBJ2-5, the full variable domain reads EAGVVQSPRYKIIEKKQPVAFWCNPISGHNTLYWYLQNLGQGPELLIRYENEEAVDDSQLPKDRFSAERLKGVDSTLKIQPAELGDSAVYLCASSSRGGETQYFGPGTRLLVL.

This chain connects TRBV21-1 to TRBJ2-1; the table calls TRBD2, which could not be checked here. TRBV21-1 is tagged as a pseudogene. The CDR3 extends over 19 amino acids. The CDR3 loop reads CASSKDGWTSGILYNEQFF. CDR3 coding DNA: TGTGCCAGCAGCAAAGACGGCTGGACTAGCGGAATACTCTACAATGAGCAGTTCTTC.

CDR3 sequence reads: CASRRGTESTDTQYF. As DNA, the CDR3 is TGTGCCAGCAGACGGGGGACTGAGAGCACAGATACGCAGTATTTT. The rearrangement uses TRBV2 and TRBJ2-3; maybe TRBD2 (6 bases). This CDR3 has 15 residues. CDR1 and CDR2 (germline): SNHLY, FYNNEI. V was trimmed by 6 bases and J by 0 bases, leaving 13 bases between them.

The CDR3 reads CASSFPGQEKKGAFF. CDR3 nucleotide sequence: TGTGCCAGCAGCTTCCCGGGACAGGAAAAAAAGGGAGCTTTCTTT. The chain has TRBV7-8 and TRBJ1-1; TRBD1 matches 8 bases. V dropped 3 bases and J dropped 10; count of bases not matched to a gene: 13. CDR3 length equals 15 residues. From germline, CDR1 is SGHVS and CDR2 FQNEAQ.

This clone showed up just once. Written as DNA, the CDR3 is TGTGCCAGCTCCCATAGGACTAGCGGGGGGACCGCGAACACCGGGGAGCTGTTTTTT. Translating gives CASSHRTSGGTANTGELFF. This chain links TRBV18 with TRBJ2-2; TRBD2 matches at 14 bases. J gave up 0 bases and V 6 bases, and 9 bases lay outside the gene matches. CDR1 KGHSH and CDR2 LQKENI come from the germline V gene. This CDR3 is 19 amino acids long. Full variable domain (rest looked up from reference TRBV18 and TRBJ2-2): NAGVMQNPRHLVRRRGQEARLRCSPMKGHSHVYWYRQLPEEGLKFMVYLQKENIIDESGMPKERFSAEFPKEGPSILRIQQVVRGDSAAYFCASSHRTSGGTANTGELFFGEGSRLTVL.

V usage is TRBV2 and J usage is TRBJ1-2, with 9 bases fitting TRBD1. Trimming took 6 bases from V and 7 from J; bases not matched to a gene: 9. The CDR3 runs to 14 residues. From germline, CDR1 is SNHLY and CDR2 FYNNEI. Written as DNA, the CDR3 is TGTGCCAGCAGCGCGCAACAGGGGGCCCTTGGCTACACCTTC. Its protein is CASSAQQGALGYTF. Looking up the rest from reference TRBV2 and TRBJ1-2 gives the full variable domain: EPEVTQTPSHQVTQMGQEVILRCVPISNHLYFYWYRQILGQKVEFLVSFYNNEISEKSEIFDDQFSVERPDGSNFTLKIRSTKLEDSAMYFCASSAQQGALGYTFGSGTRLTVV.

CDR3 loop: CASSQKTEAFF. CDR3 DNA sequence: TGCGCCAGCAGCCAAAAAACTGAAGCTTTCTTT. V gene TRBV4-1 combines with J gene TRBJ1-1; D remains ambiguous. This CDR3 has 11 amino acids. The V gene's germline CDR1 is MGHRA and CDR2 YSYEKL. The V end lost 2 bases, the J end lost 5 bases, and 3 bases lay between the germline ends.

V gene TRBV9 combines with J gene TRBJ1-1; D possibly corresponds to TRBD1 (5 bases). The CDR3 extends over 12 amino acids. CDR1 is SGDLS and CDR2 is YYNGEE in the germline V gene. Deletions cut 0 bases from V and 7 bases from J, with 7 bases between. This CDR3 is CASSVGGGEAFF. For the CDR3, the DNA is TGTGCCAGCAGCGTAGGGGGCGGTGAAGCTTTCTTT. Full variable domain (rest looked up from reference TRBV9 and TRBJ1-1): DSGVTQTPKHLITATGQRVTLRCSPRSGDLSVYWYQQSLDQGLQFLIQYYNGEERAKGNILERFSAQQFPDLHSELNLSSLELGDSALYFCASSVGGGEAFFGQGTRLTVV.

V gene TRBV6-1 combines with J gene TRBJ2-5; tentatively, D is TRBD2 (5 bases). Per the germline V gene, CDR1 is MNHNS and CDR2 is SASEGT. The CDR3 consists of 13 residues. V lost 3 bases and J lost 6, with 11 bases in between. The DNA of the CDR3 is TGTGCCAGCAGTGAGGACTGGGCAAAGACCCAGTACTTC. Translated: CASSEDWAKTQYF.

This clone was found once. The V call is TRBV28, the J call TRBJ1-2; a possible D gene is TRBD1 (5 bases). V was trimmed by 6 bases and J by 8 bases, leaving 16 bases between them. This CDR3 is 13 amino acids long. Germline CDR1 MDHEN, CDR2 SYDVKM. The DNA of the CDR3 is TGTGCCAGCAGCCTGGTGGGGGGGATGGGCTACACCTTC. This encodes CASSLVGGMGYTF.

This clone was detected only a few times. V gene TRBV27 combines with J gene TRBJ1-5; tentative D call: TRBD1 (5 bases). The CDR3 runs 15 residues. V gave up 5 bases and J gave up 4 bases, with 15 bases separating them. Germline values: CDR1 MNHEY, CDR2 SMNVEV (reference sequence). CDR3 protein: CASSGTGTLNQPQHF. The DNA for the CDR3 is TGTGCCAGCAGTGGCACCGGGACTCTGAATCAGCCCCAGCATTTT.

This clone showed up just a few times. V and J are TRBV4-1 and TRBJ2-5; D possibly uses TRBD1 or TRBD2 (6 bases each). The CDR3 consists of 16 residues. CDR1 MGHRA and CDR2 YSYEKL come from the germline V gene. V gave up 0 bases and J gave up 2 bases, with 13 bases separating them. CDR3 DNA sequence: TGCGCCAGCAGCCAAGAAGGGGGGCTTTCACAAGAGACCCAGTACTTC. It specifies CASSQEGGLSQETQYF.